The clone carrying this T cell receptor (beta chain) was seen ten or more times. Antigen: not known. These data are taken from a study of CD8 T cells in ankylosing spondylitis. Study observations and caveats: Certain motif variants had earlier appeared in reactive arthritis synovial fluid and blood. Disease-linked clones were reportedly significantly enriched in matched ankylosing spondylitis synovial fluid. A TCR beta motif of 8 or 9 highly homologous variants appeared characteristic of ankylosing spondylitis blood.

TCRdb recomputed calls from the 5' RACE reads with MiXCR, one row per CDR3 protein. The sample holds approximately 7,300 distinct CDR3 sequences; roughly 8% are singletons and the top ten take about 21%. Sequencing was carried out using blood, either unsorted or a sorted T cell fraction (not recorded which). This receptor was taken from a male donor with ankylosing spondylitis or in good health (not recorded which).

Here the CDR3 DNA reads TGTGCCAGCAGCACCGGGGGGTGGGACAATGAGCAGTTCTTC. It is translated as CASSTGGWDNEQFF. The rearrangement joins TRBV9 to TRBJ2-1; TRBD2 matches at 7 bases. CDR1 and CDR2 (germline): SGDLS, YYNGEE. V lost 4 bases to trimming and J lost 5 bases; unmatched junction nucleotides: 6. This CDR3 is 14 amino acids long.